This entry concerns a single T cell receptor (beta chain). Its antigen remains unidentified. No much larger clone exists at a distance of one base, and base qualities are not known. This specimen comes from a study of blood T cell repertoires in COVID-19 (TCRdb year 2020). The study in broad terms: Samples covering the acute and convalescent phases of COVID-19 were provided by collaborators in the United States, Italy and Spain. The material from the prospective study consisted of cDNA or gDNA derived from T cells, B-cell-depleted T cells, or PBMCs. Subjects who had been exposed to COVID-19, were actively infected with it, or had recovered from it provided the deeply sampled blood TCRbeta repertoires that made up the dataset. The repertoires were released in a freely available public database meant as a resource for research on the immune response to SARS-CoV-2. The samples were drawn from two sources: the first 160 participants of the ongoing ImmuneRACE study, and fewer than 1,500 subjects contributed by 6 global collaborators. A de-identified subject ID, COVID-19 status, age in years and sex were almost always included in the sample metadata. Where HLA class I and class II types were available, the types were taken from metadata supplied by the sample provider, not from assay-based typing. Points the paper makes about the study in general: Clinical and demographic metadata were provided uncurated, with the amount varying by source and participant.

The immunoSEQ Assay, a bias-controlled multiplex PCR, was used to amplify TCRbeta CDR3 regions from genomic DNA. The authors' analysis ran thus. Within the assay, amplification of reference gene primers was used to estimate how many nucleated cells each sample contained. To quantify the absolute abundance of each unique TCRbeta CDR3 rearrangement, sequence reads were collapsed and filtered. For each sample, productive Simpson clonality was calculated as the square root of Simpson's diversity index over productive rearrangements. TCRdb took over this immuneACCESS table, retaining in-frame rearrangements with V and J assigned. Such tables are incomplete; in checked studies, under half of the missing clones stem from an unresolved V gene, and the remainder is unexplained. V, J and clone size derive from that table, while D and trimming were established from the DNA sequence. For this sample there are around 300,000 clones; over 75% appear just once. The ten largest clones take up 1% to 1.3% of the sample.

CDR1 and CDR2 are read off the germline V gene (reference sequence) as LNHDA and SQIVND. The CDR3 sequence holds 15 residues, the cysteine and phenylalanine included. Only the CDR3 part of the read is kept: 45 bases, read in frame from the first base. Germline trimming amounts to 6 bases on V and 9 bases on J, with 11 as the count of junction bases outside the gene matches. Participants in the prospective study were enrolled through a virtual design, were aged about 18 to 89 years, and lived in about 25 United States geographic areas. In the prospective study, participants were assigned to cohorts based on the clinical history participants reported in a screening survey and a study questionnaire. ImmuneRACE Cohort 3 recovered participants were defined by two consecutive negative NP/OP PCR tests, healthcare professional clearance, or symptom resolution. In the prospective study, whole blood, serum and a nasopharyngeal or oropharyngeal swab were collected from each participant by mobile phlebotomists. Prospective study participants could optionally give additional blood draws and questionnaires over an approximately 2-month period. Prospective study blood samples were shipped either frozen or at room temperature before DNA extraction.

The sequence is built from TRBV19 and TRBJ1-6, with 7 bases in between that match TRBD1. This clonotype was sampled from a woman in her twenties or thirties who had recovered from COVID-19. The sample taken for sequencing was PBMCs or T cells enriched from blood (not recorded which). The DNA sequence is TGTGCCAGTAGAACCTGGGACAGCCCGGGTTCACCCCTCCACTTT. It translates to CASRTWDSPGSPLHF.